A selection of T cell receptor beta chains follows, all from one sample in a study of blood T cell repertoires in COVID-19. Profiling relied on immunoSEQ multiplex PCR, and the TCRdb table lists in-frame clones only, not all of them. The sample records more than 150,000 clones, 65% to 80% being singletons. Sequencing used peripheral blood. The receptors stem from a man in his fifties or sixties who had recovered from COVID-19. Both conserved end residues are part of each CDR3. The D gene is left open where the match is weak. Only part of the rows carry a size: once, few, many, or a class if the clone is expanded.

D: TRBD2
V: TRBV7-9
size: .
CDR3: CASSYPGRGPNEQFF

D: TRBD1
V: TRBV25-1
size: .
CDR3: CASSATQGAGPNTEAFF

D: .
V: TRBV27
size: .
CDR3: CASSLFGAGEQYF

D: TRBD1
V: TRBV11-2
size: .
CDR3: CASSFTGGRNEKLFF

D: TRBD1
V: TRBV18
size: .
CDR3: CASSLQDRGIGYTF

D: .
V: TRBV7-3
size: .
CDR3: CASSLQGTPNTGELFF

D: .
V: TRBV11-2
size: .
CDR3: CASSLEGGGSYTEAFF

D: .
V: TRBV7-3
size: .
CDR3: CASSPRGLAAKGEETQYF

D: TRBD1
V: TRBV4-2
size: .
CDR3: CASSQLDRAGYTF

D: .
V: TRBV28
size: few
CDR3: CASKMVGGDYGYTF

D: TRBD2
V: TRBV5-1
size: .
CDR3: CASSLGLADRGETQYF

D: TRBD2
V: TRBV30
size: once
CDR3: CAWTDWTSGRDTQYF

D: .
V: TRBV24-1
size: .
CDR3: CATSEAGLTQYF

D: .
V: TRBV19
size: .
CDR3: CASSLWTDNSNQPQHF

D: .
V: TRBV30
size: .
CDR3: CAWSVRGAQTQYF

D: TRBD1
V: TRBV19
size: .
CDR3: CASTANFGQGNNEQFF

D: .
V: TRBV18
size: many
CDR3: CASSPQSGGIGSNQPQHF

D: TRBD2
V: TRBV20-1
size: .
CDR3: CSASREGPRYEQYF

D: TRBD1
V: TRBV15
size: .
CDR3: CATSRDPMGQGASLAFF

D: .
V: TRBV5-6
size: .
CDR3: CASSPDGGPVNTEAFF

D: .
V: TRBV28
size: .
CDR3: CASTTGTRTNYGYTF

D: .
V: TRBV3-1/TRBV3-2
size: .
CDR3: CASSQGQTGHYTDTQYF

D: .
V: TRBV4-2
size: .
CDR3: CASSQELAFTYEQYF

D: .
V: TRBV28
size: .
CDR3: CASSSYAVGELFF